Below are 2 T cell receptor beta chains sequenced from a single sample in a study of early T cells in non-severe SARS-CoV-2 infection. TCRdb passed the 5' RACE reads through MiXCR, listing each CDR3 protein once. In the table there are 80,000 to 95,000 distinct CDR3 sequences, 14% of which are singletons. Sequences were obtained from whole blood. The receptors were sampled from an adult who was a healthcare worker with PCR-confirmed SARS-CoV-2 infection or an uninfected control (not recorded which).

The J gene is TRBJ2-5, the V gene TRBV9; a weak D match, TRBD1 (5 bases). Trimming took off 0 bases at V and 5 bases at J, with 11 bases between the two ends. The CDR3 is made up of 14 amino acids. The germline V gene encodes CDR1 SGDLS and CDR2 YYNGEE. The CDR3 nucleotides are TGTGCCAGCAGCGTAGATAGTAGGGGTGAGACCCAGTACTTC. This codes for CASSVDSRGETQYF.

V usage is TRBV12-3 or TRBV12-4 and J usage is TRBJ1-3, with D possibly matching TRBD1 (6 bases). V shed 6 bases and J shed 6 bases, with 21 bases lying between them. The CDR3 sequence is 16 residues long. CDR3 protein: CASSPTAQGAENTIYF. The CDR3 DNA reads as TGTGCCAGCAGCCCTACCGCACAGGGAGCTGAAAACACCATATATTTT.